Below are 19 T cell receptor beta chains sequenced from a single sample in a study of T cells in Graves' hyperthyroidism and ophthalmopathy. RNA transcripts yielded amplified TCR beta CDR3 regions. Primed by the HTBI set, a first-round RT-PCR was run on the TCR CDR3. Each CDR3 protein is one row after TCRdb ran MiXCR on the multiplex PCR reads. Of roughly 250,000 distinct CDR3 sequences in the sample, about a sixth were seen once. The sample taken for sequencing was blood. The receptors were gathered from a woman between 18 and 29 years old with Graves' ophthalmopathy.

This clonotype has at least ten counts. The chain combines TRBV7-9 with TRBJ1-2, with D perhaps matching TRBD1 (5 bases). Trimming left V 1 base short and J 4 bases short, with 7 bases between. Germline V gives CDR1 SEHNR, CDR2 FQNEAQ (reference sequence). CDR3 length: 13 residues. CDR3 DNA sequence: TGTGCCAGCAGCTTAGGGACATCCTATGGCTACACCTTC. It yields the protein CASSLGTSYGYTF.

This clonotype was recorded a few times. This sequence joins TRBV9 and TRBJ2-7; D not resolved. Germline-derived CDR1 and CDR2 are SGDLS and YYNGEE. The CDR3 spans 13 residues. Trimming left V 2 bases short and J 5 bases short, with 11 bases between. The DNA of the CDR3 is TGTGCCAGCAGCGTCCAGCCAGGCCACGAGCAGTACTTC. It yields the protein CASSVQPGHEQYF.

This clonotype was found many times. The chain combines TRBV30 with TRBJ2-7, with 8 positions matching TRBD1. The germline V gene has CDR1 GTSNPN and CDR2 SVGIG (reference sequence). Trimming took 1 base from V and 3 from J; bases not matched to a gene: 2. The CDR3 contains 13 residues. The CDR3 DNA is TGTGCCTGGAGTGCCAGGGGGCTCTACGAGCAGTACTTC. As protein: CAWSARGLYEQYF.

The sample holds many counts of this clonotype. The chain carries TRBV6-1 and TRBJ2-5, with 15 bases aligning to TRBD2. The V gene's germline CDR1 is MNHNS and CDR2 SASEGT. This CDR3 has 18 amino acids. Trimming removed 5 bases from V and 7 bases from J; junction bases left unmatched: 14. CDR3 DNA: TGTGCCAGCAGTTCCGGGACTAGCGGGAGGTTCCCATTCGGGACCCAGTACTTC. It yields the protein CASSSGTSGRFPFGTQYF.

The chain recombines TRBV10-3 with TRBJ2-7, with 10 bases identical to TRBD1. V trimming: 10 bases; J trimming: 6 bases; junction bases outside the gene matches: 9. CDR3 length: 13 residues. CDR1 and CDR2 (germline): ENHRY, SYGVKD. The CDR3: CATVGTGVSEQYF. CDR3 in DNA: TGTGCCACCGTTGGGACAGGGGTGTCCGAGCAGTACTTC.

This clonotype was seen at least ten times. The V call is TRBV20-1, the J call TRBJ2-3, with 12 bases matching TRBD2. V gave up 8 bases and J gave up 4 bases; unmatched junction bases: 13. Looked up from germline, CDR1 is DFQATT and CDR2 is SNEGSKA (reference sequence). The CDR3 extends over 16 amino acids. As DNA, the CDR3 is TGCAGTCCACGTCCCCCTAGCGGGAGGGCCCCAGATACGCAGTATTTT. As protein: CSPRPPSGRAPDTQYF.

V usage is TRBV25-1 and J usage is TRBJ2-7; D gene uncertain. Germline V lookup: CDR1 MGHDK, CDR2 SYGVNS. CDR3 length equals 12 residues. V was pared by 3 bases and J by 3 bases, with 6 bases between. CDR3 sequence: CASSDGVYEQYF. The CDR3 region has the DNA TGTGCCAGCAGTGATGGGGTCTACGAGCAGTACTTC.

This clonotype was picked up many times. This sequence joins TRBV2 and TRBJ1-4; possibly TRBD1 for D (6 bases). Deletions cut 7 bases from V and 8 bases from J, with 17 bases between. Germline CDR1 SNHLY, CDR2 FYNNEI. CDR3 length equals 14 residues. CDR3 amino acids: CASKGSPGAEKLFF. As DNA, the CDR3 is TGTGCCAGCAAAGGGTCGCCAGGGGCCGAAAAACTGTTTTTT.

This clonotype was found a few times. J is TRBJ1-2 and V is TRBV4-1, with 7 bases fitting TRBD1. Losses at the gene ends were 6 bases for V and 8 bases for J; bases not matched to a gene: 9. There are 13 residues in the CDR3. Per germline, CDR1 MGHRA and CDR2 YSYEKL. The CDR3 here is CASRKTGDDGYTF. In DNA, the CDR3 is TGCGCCAGCAGGAAAACAGGGGATGACGGCTACACCTTC.

This clonotype was detected many times. The chain combines TRBV7-3 with TRBJ2-7; TRBD1 matches 8 bases. The J segment lost 9 bases and the V segment lost 4 bases, leaving 8 bases of the junction unmatched. The length of the CDR3 is 13 residues. Germline CDR1 is SGHTA and CDR2 is FQGTGA. The CDR3 sequence is CASSSTGAAGQYF. The DNA of the CDR3 is TGTGCCAGCAGCTCGACAGGGGCTGCGGGGCAGTACTTC.

This clonotype was counted many times. The gene calls are TRBV20-1 and TRBJ2-7; TRBD2 matches 9 bases. The CDR3 has 16 residues. The V gene's germline CDR1 is DFQATT and CDR2 SNEGSKA (reference sequence). Unmatched junction bases numbered 9, after V lost 3 bases and J lost 0 bases. This CDR3 reads CSASPGGGDHSYEQYF. The CDR3, as DNA: TGCAGTGCTAGTCCTGGCGGGGGGGACCACTCCTACGAGCAGTACTTC.

In its sample, this clonotype was seen many times. The V and J genes are TRBV2 and TRBJ2-7; TRBD2 aligns across 9 bases. The germline V gene has CDR1 SNHLY and CDR2 FYNNEI. The V segment lost 7 bases and the J segment 2 bases; nucleotides outside the gene matches: 6. The CDR3 contains 14 residues. CDR3 region: CASTLERGAYEQYF. CDR3 DNA sequence: TGTGCCAGCACTTTGGAGCGGGGGGCCTACGAGCAGTACTTC.

This chain links TRBV28 with TRBJ2-1, with 11 positions matching TRBD2. CDR3 length equals 13 residues. Germline CDR1 is MDHEN and CDR2 is SYDVKM. Trimming took 6 bases from V and 5 from J; bases not matched to a gene: 0. Here the CDR3 reads CASRLAGDNEQFF. CDR3 DNA sequence: TGTGCCAGCAGACTAGCGGGAGACAATGAGCAGTTCTTC.

The table lists this clonotype with many counts. The V and J genes are TRBV18 and TRBJ1-5, with 7 bases that match TRBD1. Germline CDR1 is KGHSH and CDR2 is LQKENI. With 4 bases clipped from V and 2 bases from J, the junction kept 5 bases outside the gene matches. The CDR3 has 15 residues. The CDR3 sequence: CASSQGADGNQPQHF. DNA for the CDR3: TGTGCCAGCTCACAGGGGGCGGATGGCAATCAGCCCCAGCATTTT.

This clonotype has a count of ten or more. The chain carries TRBV6-1 and TRBJ1-2; D uncertain. The CDR3 totals 14 residues. Germline CDR1 MNHNS, CDR2 SASEGT. V lost 7 bases to trimming and J lost 4 bases, with 16 bases between them. CDR3 sequence: CASTREDGVYGYTF. CDR3 DNA sequence: TGTGCCAGCACCCGGGAGGACGGTGTCTATGGCTACACCTTC.

This clonotype was picked up many times. V usage is TRBV5-1 and J usage is TRBJ1-1, with D tentatively TRBD1 (6 bases). Trimming left V 4 bases short and J 5 bases short, with 18 bases between. The CDR3 consists of 15 residues. Germline V gene sequence: CDR1 SGHRS, CDR2 YFSETQ. CDR3 loop: CASSPLQGRGTEAFF. The CDR3 nucleotides read TGCGCCAGCAGCCCATTACAGGGAAGAGGAACTGAAGCTTTCTTT. Complete variable domain (other parts from reference TRBV5-1 and TRBJ1-1): KAGVTQTPRYLIKTRGQQVTLSCSPISGHRSVSWYQQTPGQGLQFLFEYFSETQRNKGNFPGRFSGRQFSNSRSEMNVSTLELGDSALYLCASSPLQGRGTEAFFGQGTRLTVV.

This clonotype was counted ten times or more. The chain uses TRBV29-1 and TRBJ1-1; no reliable D call. Trimming shortened V by 6 bases and J by 0 bases, and 5 bases separated the two germline ends. Germline V lookup: CDR1 SQVTM, CDR2 ANQGSEA. The length of the CDR3 is 11 residues. CDR3 sequence: CSVTLNTEAFF. The DNA for the CDR3 is TGCAGCGTGACCCTGAACACTGAAGCTTTCTTT.

This clonotype was detected many times. The chain employs TRBV6-2 or TRBV6-3 and TRBJ2-7, with TRBD1 matching 8 bases. CDR3 length equals 15 residues. Germline lookup yields CDR1 MNHEY and CDR2 SVGEGT. J gave up 0 bases and V 7 bases, and 8 bases lay outside the gene matches. The CDR3 reads CASIWGGTGSYEQYF. CDR3 nucleotide sequence: TGTGCCAGCATTTGGGGCGGGACAGGCTCCTACGAGCAGTACTTC.

This clonotype was observed many times. The rearrangement joins TRBV20-1 to TRBJ2-5; no firm D call. This CDR3 spans 15 amino acids. Germline V gives CDR1 DFQATT, CDR2 SNEGSKA (reference sequence). V gave up 5 bases and J gave up 0 bases, with 16 bases separating them. This CDR3 reads CSAASRLGNQETQYF. The CDR3 DNA sequence: TGCAGTGCTGCCTCGCGGTTGGGGAACCAAGAGACCCAGTACTTC.